What follows are 15 T cell receptor beta chains derived from one specimen sequenced in a study of cytomegalovirus exposure and HLA in healthy donors. In the PCR, 60 Vbeta and 13 Jbeta primers were used. The table came from immunoSEQ multiplex PCR; TCRdb's copy has only in-frame clones and leaves some out. The table lists some 120,000 clones, 79% of them singletons, with approximately 4.5% in the top ten. Sequencing was carried out using PBMCs. These receptors were collected from a man aged 30-40 years in good health and CMV-seropositive.

V is TRBV2 and J is TRBJ2-3, with TRBD2 matching 11 bases. CDR3 size: 19 residues. V was pared by 4 bases and J by 3 bases, with 15 bases of the junction left unmatched. CDR1 is SNHLY, CDR2 FYNNEI, per germline. CDR3 bases: TGTGCCAGCAGTGGTGTTAGCGGGGGGGTTGGATCGGGTACAGATACGCAGTATTTT. Encoded protein: CASSGVSGGVGSGTDTQYF.

The chain has TRBV18 and TRBJ2-2, with D hard to call. Trimming shortened V by 8 bases and J by 2 bases, and 12 bases separated the two germline ends. Per germline, CDR1 KGHSH and CDR2 LQKENI. The CDR3 consists of 14 residues. The CDR3 loop reads CASAGLTNTGELFF. The CDR3 region has the DNA TGTGCCAGCGCAGGTCTAACAAACACCGGGGAGCTGTTTTTT.

The rearrangement joins TRBV5-6 to TRBJ1-1, with D possibly being TRBD1 (6 bases). V lost 5 bases, J lost 4 bases, and 15 bases lay in between. CDR3 length: 14 residues. CDR1 is SGHDT, CDR2 YYEEEE, per germline. CDR3 sequence: CASSTTGRITEAFF. CDR3 in DNA: TGTGCCAGCAGTACAACAGGGCGGATCACTGAAGCTTTCTTT.

The chain uses TRBV4-2 and TRBJ2-1; 8 positions agree with TRBD2. From germline, CDR1 is LGHNA and CDR2 YNFKEQ. With 1 base clipped from V and 6 bases from J, the junction kept 8 bases outside the gene matches. CDR3 length: 16 residues. The CDR3: CASSQGAGLAGNEQFF. For the CDR3, the DNA is TGTGCCAGCAGCCAAGGGGCAGGACTAGCTGGCAATGAGCAGTTCTTC.

The chain combines TRBV5-1 with TRBJ2-3, with no clear D. The CDR3 length is 16 residues. V lost 5 bases, J lost 6 bases, and 22 bases lay in between. The germline CDR1 and CDR2 sequences are SGHRS and YFSETQ. This chain's CDR3 is CASRFSAGSITDTQYF. Here the CDR3 DNA reads TGCGCCAGCAGATTCAGTGCAGGATCGATAACGGATACGCAGTATTTT.

The chain recombines TRBV5-1 with TRBJ2-7, with 9 positions matching TRBD2. J was trimmed by 2 bases and V by 0 bases; bases with no gene match: 3. The CDR3 runs to 15 residues. Per germline, CDR1 SGHRS and CDR2 YFSETQ. The CDR3 spells CASSLGLAEAYEQYF. CDR3 nucleotide sequence: TGCGCCAGCAGCTTGGGACTAGCGGAGGCCTACGAGCAGTACTTC.

V usage is TRBV4-2 and J usage is TRBJ2-1; 10 bases agree with TRBD1. With 0 bases clipped from V and 6 bases from J, the junction kept 8 bases outside the gene matches. Per germline, CDR1 LGHNA and CDR2 YNFKEQ. The CDR3 is made up of 17 amino acids. The CDR3, as DNA: TGTGCCAGCAGCCAAGAGGGGACAGGGGATGTGGGCAATGAGCAGTTCTTC. Translated, it gives CASSQEGTGDVGNEQFF.

This chain links TRBV4-3 with TRBJ2-3; TRBD2 matches at 15 bases. Trimming removed 0 bases from V and 9 bases from J; junction bases left unmatched: 1. The V gene's germline CDR1 is LGHNA and CDR2 YSLEER. CDR3 size: 15 residues. CDR3 loop: CASSQEGLAGGTQYF. CDR3 sequence (DNA): TGCGCCAGCAGCCAAGAGGGACTAGCGGGAGGCACGCAGTATTTT.

This rearrangement joins TRBV28 to TRBJ2-5; maybe TRBD1 (5 bases). The CDR3 runs 15 residues. V was shortened by 3 bases and J by 4 bases, with 15 bases between the two germline ends. Germline CDR1 MDHEN, CDR2 SYDVKM. CDR3 amino acids: CASSLIQVFPETQYF. The CDR3, as DNA: TGTGCCAGCAGTTTGATACAGGTCTTCCCAGAGACCCAGTACTTC.

This sequence joins TRBV27 and TRBJ2-7; perhaps TRBD2 as D (6 bases). Germline values: CDR1 MNHEY, CDR2 SMNVEV (reference sequence). Trimming left V 2 bases short and J 7 bases short, with 9 bases between. This CDR3 is built from 12 residues. CDR3 residues: CASSLIGGEQYF. For the CDR3, the DNA is TGTGCCAGCAGTTTAATCGGGGGTGAGCAGTACTTC.

J is TRBJ2-7 and V is TRBV4-3; possibly TRBD1 for D (5 bases). The CDR3 is 15 residues long. In germline, CDR1 is LGHNA, CDR2 YSLEER. Trimming left V 2 bases short and J 1 base short, with 12 bases between. The CDR3 sequence: CASSQRGGWSYEQYF. The CDR3 DNA reads as TGCGCCAGCAGCCAAAGGGGCGGATGGTCCTACGAGCAGTACTTC.

The chain combines TRBV2 with TRBJ1-1, with 7 bases that match TRBD1. V was clipped by 5 bases and J by 1 base; unmatched bases: 4. There are 14 residues in the CDR3. Germline V gene sequence: CDR1 SNHLY, CDR2 FYNNEI. The CDR3 coding sequence is TGTGCCAGCAGTCCGGACAGGCAGAACACTGAAGCTTTCTTT. As protein: CASSPDRQNTEAFF.

The CDR3 coding sequence is TGCGCCAGCAGCCAAGACATTTCCGGGAGGGCCTCCTACAATGAGCAGTTCTTC. The encoded protein is CASSQDISGRASYNEQFF. This chain joins TRBV4-3 and TRBJ2-1, with TRBD2 matching 8 bases. The CDR3 runs to 18 residues. With V trimmed by 0 bases and J by 0 bases, 7 bases remained unmatched. Looked up from germline, CDR1 is LGHNA and CDR2 is YSLEER.

V usage is TRBV11-2 and J usage is TRBJ2-5; TRBD2 aligns across 7 bases. This CDR3 is 16 amino acids long. The J segment lost 2 bases and the V segment lost 3 bases, leaving 9 bases of the junction unmatched. Germline V gives CDR1 SGHAT, CDR2 FQNNGV. The CDR3 reads CASSFGGGSKQETQYF. The CDR3 bases are TGTGCCAGCAGCTTCGGCGGGGGTTCGAAACAAGAGACCCAGTACTTC.

The chain is built from TRBV29-1 and TRBJ2-5; 7 positions agree with TRBD1. Looked up from germline, CDR1 is SQVTM and CDR2 is ANQGSEA. V lost 6 bases, J lost 4 bases, and 5 bases stayed unmatched. The CDR3 is made up of 12 amino acids. The CDR3 is CSVSRQGETQYF. The CDR3 DNA is TGCAGCGTCTCTAGACAGGGAGAGACCCAGTACTTC.